This T cell receptor beta chain was profiled in a study of radiotherapy plus CTLA-4 blockade in lung cancer. Measured with immunoSEQ multiplex PCR; TCRdb has only the in-frame clones, and not every one. The sample includes more than 90,000 clones, 80% to 90% seen only once; the top ten take nearly 5%. Germline CDR1 SGHVS, CDR2 FQNEAQ. This CDR3 is built from 18 residues. The V and J ends lost 8 bases and 0 bases, in that order; junction bases with no gene match: 11. The sequence derives from a human donor with non-small cell lung cancer that progressed on radiotherapy plus ipilimumab. V usage is TRBV7-8 and J usage is TRBJ1-4; 11 positions match TRBD1. The sample in question was peripheral blood, obtained from a patient treated with radiotherapy plus ipilimumab. This CDR3 is CASSERTGGTATNEKLFF. As DNA, the CDR3 is TGTGCCAGCTCAGAAAGGACAGGGGGCACAGCAACTAATGAAAAACTGTTTTTT. Using reference TRBV7-8 and TRBJ1-4 for the parts outside the CDR3, the full variable domain is GAGVSQSPRYKVAKRGQDVALRCDPISGHVSLFWYQQALGQGPEFLTYFQNEAQLDKSGLPSDRFFAERPEGSVSTLKIQRTQQEDSAVYLCASSERTGGTATNEKLFFGSGTQLSVL.